This entry concerns a single T cell receptor beta chain. The sample belongs to a study of cytomegalovirus exposure and HLA in healthy donors. V gave up 3 bases and J gave up 2 bases; unmatched junction bases: 5. The germline V gene encodes CDR1 ENHRY and CDR2 SYGVKD. The CDR3 is 15 residues long. PCR was performed using 60 Vbeta and 13 Jbeta primers. TCRdb's copy holds only in-frame clones and misses some; the assay was immunoSEQ multiplex PCR. The top ten clones hold 2.7% of a sample with 50,000 to 60,000 clones, about three quarters of them seen once. The chain links TRBV10-3 to TRBJ2-3; 7 nucleotides agree with TRBD2. The sample comprised PBMCs. The source is a woman between 40 and 55 years old in good health and CMV-seropositive. The CDR3 sequence is CAISDLAAFTDTQYF. The CDR3 DNA sequence: TGTGCCATCAGTGATCTAGCGGCCTTCACAGATACGCAGTATTTT.